This T cell receptor beta chain originates from a study of blood T cells in healthy people across ages. Study-wide results and limits: Age brought a roughly linear fall in TCR beta diversity measured per million T cells.

This clonotype was counted many times. Its antigen is still unknown. CDR3 length equals 12 residues. Germline V gene lookup returns CDR1 SQVTM and CDR2 ANQGSEA. V dropped 5 bases and J dropped 6 bases, with 14 bases sitting between them. A sample-barcoded 5' primer and a J-beta primer mix were used in a second PCR of roughly 7 to 11 cycles. One entry per CDR3 protein, called by TCRdb with MiXCR from the 5' RACE reads. Seen here are around 1,500,000 distinct CDR3 sequences, over 25% observed once, and the top ten hold 7.7%. The gene calls are TRBV29-1 and TRBJ2-7, with D perhaps TRBD2 (6 bases). This TCR came from a woman aged 25 to 39 in good health. The specimen was blood. The CDR3 here is CSVLEGSGEQYF. CDR3 coding DNA: TGCAGCGTTTTGGAGGGTTCTGGCGAGCAGTACTTC.